This T cell receptor (beta chain) was profiled in a study of blood T cell repertoires in COVID-19. Overall study: Spain, Italy and the United States supplied samples that represented acute and convalescent COVID-19. From T cells, B-cell-depleted T cells, or PBMCs came the material, which was cDNA or gDNA.

In the authors' workflow: Counts of nucleated cells, estimated from reference gene primer amplification, were obtained. Data came from immunoSEQ multiplex PCR; TCRdb stores just in-frame clones and leaves some out. Clonal size and the V and J genes are those of that table, whereas D and trimming came from the DNA. The sample records 100,000 to 140,000 clones, approximately 89% being singletons. This CDR3 region has 14 residues. The ends lost 5 bases at V and 5 bases at J; junction bases unmatched: 2. Germline CDR1 is SEHNR and CDR2 is FQNEAQ (reference sequence). This sequence joins TRBV7-9 and TRBJ2-7, with 14 positions matching TRBD2. Source material: peripheral blood. The source is a man in his fifties or sixties with active or convalescent COVID-19. The CDR3 sequence: CASSQGLAGDEQYF. In DNA, the CDR3 is TGTGCCAGCAGCCAGGGACTAGCGGGAGACGAGCAGTACTTC. The full variable domain, in which reference TRBV7-9 and TRBJ2-7 provide the parts outside the CDR3, is DTGVSQNPRHKITKRGQNVTFRCDPISEHNRLYWYRQTLGQGPEFLTYFQNEAQLEKSRLLSDRFSAERPKGSFSTLEIQRTEQGDSAMYLCASSQGLAGDEQYFGPGTRLTVT.